The clone carrying this T cell receptor beta chain was counted ten times or more. MiXCR, run by TCRdb on the 5' RACE reads, gives a single entry per CDR3 protein. The sample holds about 36,000 distinct CDR3 sequences; around 5.2% are singletons and the top ten take 29%. These data belong to a study of spatial heterogeneity in lung cancer. Study details: Raw-read counts averaged over ten per unique TCR and UMI combination.

Time point given: sample taken at primary tumor resection. Unsorted whole RNA samples from tumor, nontumor lung or frozen PBMC were sequenced. The CDR3 contains 15 residues. V shed 1 base, J shed 5 bases, and the junction held 3 bases outside the gene matches. CDR1 SGHNT and CDR2 YENEEA come from the germline V gene. The chain recombines TRBV11-3 with TRBJ2-1, with TRBD2 matching 9 bases. The source was PBMCs, collected at surgery. This receptor was taken from a female donor with early-stage non-small cell lung cancer. CDR3: CASSLGTSVDNEQFF. CDR3 nucleotides: TGTGCCAGCAGCTTAGGGACTAGCGTAGACAATGAGCAGTTCTTC.